This TCR beta chain was observed in a study of cytomegalovirus exposure and HLA in healthy donors. PCR used 60 Vbeta primers and 13 Jbeta primers. Measured with immunoSEQ multiplex PCR; TCRdb has only the in-frame clones, and not every one. This table has around 120,000 clones, roughly 80% appearing once. As for this clone: Its antigen is as yet unknown.

The study's findings and limits: The productive fraction for most TCR beta V segments was about 90% or about 30% in an earlier analysis. After further analysis at a later stage, roughly 16,000 TCR beta sequences were associated with HLA alleles at 0.05 false discovery rate.

The CDR3 length is 16 residues. CDR1 and CDR2 (germline): SGHRS, YFSETQ. With V trimmed by 0 bases and J by 10 bases, 6 bases remained unmatched. What was sequenced was PBMCs. The chain carries TRBV5-1 and TRBJ2-1; 14 bases line up with TRBD2. This receptor was identified in a boy between 5 and 17 years old in good health and CMV-seronegative. The CDR3 loop reads CASSLGLAGGPQEQFF. The DNA of the CDR3 is TGCGCCAGCAGCTTGGGACTAGCGGGAGGGCCACAGGAGCAGTTCTTC. The full variable domain, rest sourced from reference TRBV5-1 and TRBJ2-1, is KAGVTQTPRYLIKTRGQQVTLSCSPISGHRSVSWYQQTPGQGLQFLFEYFSETQRNKGNFPGRFSGRQFSNSRSEMNVSTLELGDSALYLCASSLGLAGGPQEQFFGPGTRLTVL.